Below, one T cell receptor (beta chain) is given with its context. The antigen is not known. The junction does not match germline at one end; this may be a read error. The data were taken from a study of OX40 agonist ivuxolimab in advanced cancers. Study information: Patient treatment consisted of intravenous ivuxolimab administration every 2 weeks at 0.01 to 10 mg/kg. General observations from the study: The antigen specificity of the peripheral T cells (those that were expanded) was not determined.

Germline CDR1 MNHNS, CDR2 SASEGT. CDR3 length equals 16 residues. Profiling relied on immunoSEQ multiplex PCR, and the TCRdb table lists in-frame clones only, not all of them. The data contain 48,000 or so clones, around 84% of them singletons. This sequence originates from an adult with an advanced solid tumor such as melanoma, head and neck, liver or kidney cancer. The material was CD4+ or CD8+ T cells sorted from blood, obtained in a trial of the OX40 agonist ivuxolimab. The chain joins TRBV6-1 to TRBJ1-2; TRBD1 agrees at 7 bases. The CDR3 nucleotides read TGTGCCAGCAGGGAAGCCGGGGACAGCTCTAACTATGGCTACACCTTC. It translates to CASREAGDSSNYGYTF.